This TCR beta chain was sequenced for a study of CD8+ T cells in alopecia areata. Regarding this clone: Its specificity is unknown.

Individuals with alopecia areata gave both lesional scalp punch biopsies and peripheral blood for collection. RNA was extracted and reverse transcribed into cDNA as the sequencing template. Assay: immunoSEQ multiplex PCR; the TCRdb copy retains only in-frame clones and omits some. The sample records 65,000 to 90,000 clones, 45% to 60% being singletons. Germline values: CDR1 MNHNY, CDR2 SVGAGI (reference sequence). This CDR3 has 15 residues. Trimming cost V 4 bases and J 4 bases, with 13 bases left between them. General study findings and limits: Although TCR sharing was seen in mice, sharing across patients was less clear, possibly for HLA-related reasons. There were also resident alphabeta T cells of normal skin sequenced in scalp samples. Higher clonality than in normal scalp was seen in lesional scalp, especially alopecia totalis/universalis.

The material sequenced was NKG2D-high CD8+ T cells sorted from blood. The rearrangement links TRBV6-6 to TRBJ2-2, with no clear D. The origin of this receptor is a human donor with alopecia areata. In nucleotides, the CDR3 is TGTGCCAGCAGTTTACCTCAAGGCTTCACCGGGGAGCTGTTTTTT. This encodes CASSLPQGFTGELFF.